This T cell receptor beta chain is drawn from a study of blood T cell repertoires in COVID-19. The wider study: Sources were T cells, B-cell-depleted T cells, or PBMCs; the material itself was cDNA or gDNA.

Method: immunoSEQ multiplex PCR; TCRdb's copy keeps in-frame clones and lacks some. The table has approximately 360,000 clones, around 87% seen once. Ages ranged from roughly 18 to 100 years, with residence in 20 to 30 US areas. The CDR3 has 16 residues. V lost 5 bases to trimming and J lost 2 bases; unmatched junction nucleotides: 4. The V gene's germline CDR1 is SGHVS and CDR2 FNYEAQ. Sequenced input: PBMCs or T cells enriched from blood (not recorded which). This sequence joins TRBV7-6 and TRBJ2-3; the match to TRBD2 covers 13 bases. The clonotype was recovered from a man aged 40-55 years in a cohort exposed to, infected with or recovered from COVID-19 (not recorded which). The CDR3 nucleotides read TGTGCCAGCAGCCCGGGACTAGCGGGACCCACAGATACGCAGTATTTT. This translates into CASSPGLAGPTDTQYF.